One sample yielded the 23 T cell receptor beta chains listed below, sequenced in a study of T-cell reconstitution after alpha-beta-depleted transplantation in children. Unique molecular identifiers featured in how the TCRbeta library was prepared. Each CDR3 protein is one row after TCRdb ran MiXCR on the PCR reads. Of about 900,000 distinct CDR3 sequences listed, 25% to 30% are singletons. The sample consisted of PBMCs, mostly from graft donor cells, taken 360 days after TCRalphabeta/CD19-depleted stem cell transplant. These receptors were collected from a boy younger than two who had a stem cell transplant for SCID, so the T cells may come from the graft donor.

The chain carries TRBV2 and TRBJ2-3; tentatively, D is TRBD1 or TRBD2 (5 bases each). In germline, CDR1 is SNHLY, CDR2 FYNNEI. The CDR3 spans 16 residues. Trimming shortened V by 10 bases and J by 0 bases, and 20 bases separated the two germline ends. DNA for the CDR3: TGTGCCACCTCCCGGGACCCATATACTAGCACAGATACGCAGTATTTT. It is translated as CATSRDPYTSTDTQYF.

The rearrangement joins TRBV15 to TRBJ2-1; 9 positions match TRBD1. Losses at the gene ends were 0 bases for V and 7 bases for J; bases not matched to a gene: 4. This CDR3 is built from 15 residues. Germline values: CDR1 LNHNV, CDR2 YYDKDF (reference sequence). CDR3: CATSRDGTGNNEQFF. The CDR3 DNA reads as TGTGCCACCAGCAGAGATGGGACAGGGAATAATGAGCAGTTCTTC. Using reference TRBV15 and TRBJ2-1 for the parts outside the CDR3, the full variable domain is DAMVIQNPRYQVTQFGKPVTLSCSQTLNHNVMYWYQQKSSQAPKLLFHYYDKDFNNEADTPDNFQSRRPNTSFCFLDIRSPGLGDTAMYLCATSRDGTGNNEQFFGPGTRLTVL.

The rearrangement joins TRBV4-3 to TRBJ1-3; the match to TRBD1 covers 9 bases. The ends lost 0 bases at V and 4 bases at J; junction bases unmatched: 7. There are 17 residues in the CDR3. In germline, CDR1 is LGHNA, CDR2 YSLEER. This CDR3 reads CASSQEHWTGEGNTIYF. CDR3 sequence (DNA): TGCGCCAGCAGCCAAGAGCACTGGACAGGGGAAGGAAACACCATATATTTT.

In this sample, this clonotype turned up a few times. V and J are TRBV4-1 and TRBJ2-2, with D hard to call. CDR1 and CDR2 from the germline V gene are MGHRA and YSYEKL. The length of the CDR3 is 16 residues. V was clipped by 1 base and J by 1 base, with 10 bases between them. The CDR3 spells CASSQGAGLNTGELFF. The CDR3 DNA reads TGCGCCAGCAGCCAAGGAGCAGGCCTGAACACCGGGGAGCTGTTTTTT.

This clonotype was seen ten or more times. This rearrangement joins TRBV28 to TRBJ1-1; 8 nucleotides align to TRBD1. The CDR3 has 15 residues. J gave up 3 bases and V 4 bases, and 7 bases lay outside the gene matches. The germline gives CDR1 MDHEN, CDR2 SYDVKM. CDR3 region: CASSSTGGKDTEAFF. The CDR3 DNA is TGTGCCAGCAGTTCTACAGGGGGAAAGGACACTGAAGCTTTCTTT.

The rearrangement uses TRBV12-3 or TRBV12-4 and TRBJ1-2; no clear D gene. This CDR3 contains 17 residues. V lost 1 base and J 4 bases, leaving 19 bases between the germline ends. The CDR3 protein is CASSLVGWWGLRYGYTF. CDR3 DNA: TGTGCCAGCAGTTTAGTAGGTTGGTGGGGATTACGCTATGGCTACACCTTC.

The chain recombines TRBV28 with TRBJ2-7, with D perhaps TRBD2 (6 bases). V lost 8 bases, J lost 4 bases, and 12 bases lay in between. Germline CDR1 reads MDHEN; CDR2 reads SYDVKM. The CDR3 has 12 residues. CDR3 sequence (DNA): TGTGCCAGCGGCGGGGCGGATTACGAGCAGTACTTC. It yields the protein CASGGADYEQYF.

V usage is TRBV5-1 and J usage is TRBJ1-2, with a tentative D call TRBD1 (5 bases). Trimming removed 0 bases from V and 4 bases from J, with 16 bases in between. CDR1 and CDR2 (germline): SGHRS, YFSETQ. The CDR3 runs to 16 residues. This chain's CDR3 is CASSLGQPLRGYGYTF. In DNA, the CDR3 is TGCGCCAGCAGCTTGGGCCAGCCTCTTAGGGGCTATGGCTACACCTTC. Looking up the rest from reference TRBV5-1 and TRBJ1-2 gives the full variable domain: KAGVTQTPRYLIKTRGQQVTLSCSPISGHRSVSWYQQTPGQGLQFLFEYFSETQRNKGNFPGRFSGRQFSNSRSEMNVSTLELGDSALYLCASSLGQPLRGYGYTFGSGTRLTVV.

The V call is TRBV10-3, the J call TRBJ2-3, with D perhaps matching TRBD1 (6 bases). CDR3 length equals 15 residues. V was shortened by 4 bases and J by 0 bases, with 11 bases between the two germline ends. Germline-derived CDR1 and CDR2 are ENHRY and SYGVKD. CDR3 loop: CAISVGGSSTDTQYF. The CDR3 nucleotides are TGTGCCATCAGTGTAGGGGGTTCTAGCACAGATACGCAGTATTTT.

This chain connects TRBV4-1 to TRBJ2-7; weak D call: TRBD2 (5 bases). Trimming took off 4 bases at V and 2 bases at J, with 12 bases between the two ends. The CDR3 has 14 amino acids. Germline lookup yields CDR1 MGHRA and CDR2 YSYEKL. CDR3 protein: CASSREPGTYEQYF. DNA for the CDR3: TGCGCCAGCAGCCGGGAGCCAGGTACCTACGAGCAGTACTTC.

The sample holds a few counts of this clonotype. The chain is built from TRBV6-5 and TRBJ2-5; D is unresolved. Trimming shortened V by 2 bases and J by 0 bases, and 10 bases separated the two germline ends. CDR1 is MNHEY, CDR2 SVGAGI, per germline. The CDR3 has 15 residues. CDR3: CASSYEVANQETQYF. The CDR3 bases are TGTGCCAGCAGTTACGAGGTGGCCAACCAAGAGACCCAGTACTTC.

This clonotype appeared a few times. J is TRBJ2-7 and V is TRBV12-3 or TRBV12-4, with D uncertain. The V end lost 3 bases, the J end lost 2 bases, and 8 bases lay between the germline ends. CDR3 length: 13 amino acids. CDR3 region: CASSFGHTYEQYF. CDR3 sequence (DNA): TGTGCCAGCAGTTTCGGTCATACCTACGAGCAGTACTTC.

A few counts support this clonotype. The chain links TRBV5-6 to TRBJ2-1; D is uncertain. Germline V lookup: CDR1 SGHDT, CDR2 YYEEEE. Trimming pared 0 bases from V and 8 bases from J, leaving 6 bases between. The CDR3 runs to 12 residues. The CDR3 protein is CASSLALHEQFF. For the CDR3, the DNA is TGTGCCAGCAGCTTGGCTCTCCATGAGCAGTTCTTC.

This chain uses TRBV10-3 with TRBJ1-2; D possibly corresponds to TRBD1 (6 bases). The V gene lost 6 bases and the J gene lost 7 bases, with 18 bases spanning the gap. CDR1 ENHRY and CDR2 SYGVKD come from the germline V gene. This CDR3 has 14 residues. The CDR3 DNA follows: TGTGCCATCAGCGAAACTTCAGGGGTGCGTGGCTACACCTTC. This translates into CAISETSGVRGYTF.

This chain uses TRBV6-1 with TRBJ1-3; 8 bases align to TRBD1. The trim removed 5 bases at V and 4 bases at J, leaving 10 bases unmatched. The germline V gene has CDR1 MNHNS and CDR2 SASEGT. This CDR3 is 16 amino acids long. CDR3 residues: CASSRLAGGSGNTIYF. The CDR3 bases are TGTGCCAGCAGTCGCCTCGCAGGGGGCTCGGGAAACACCATATATTTT.

This chain links TRBV9 with TRBJ2-3, with 11 bases identical to TRBD2. The trim removed 1 base at V and 0 bases at J, leaving 1 base unmatched. CDR3 size: 16 residues. Germline CDR1 SGDLS, CDR2 YYNGEE. The CDR3 DNA is TGTGCCAGCAGCGTAACTAGCGGGGGTAGCACAGATACGCAGTATTTT. Protein sequence: CASSVTSGGSTDTQYF.

This clonotype was seen a few times. This sequence joins TRBV9 and TRBJ2-1; 9 bases match TRBD2. Per the germline V gene, CDR1 is SGDLS and CDR2 is YYNGEE. With V trimmed by 2 bases and J by 0 bases, 6 bases remained unmatched. The CDR3 contains 17 residues. The CDR3 region is CASSVLAGPSSYNEQFF. DNA for the CDR3: TGTGCCAGCAGCGTTCTAGCGGGGCCGAGCTCCTACAATGAGCAGTTCTTC.

The V call is TRBV20-1, the J call TRBJ1-1; 8 positions agree with TRBD1. From germline, CDR1 is DFQATT and CDR2 SNEGSKA (reference sequence). V lost 4 bases, J lost 0 bases, and 7 bases stayed unmatched. The CDR3 has 15 residues. The CDR3 reads CSATGGDRLNTEAFF. CDR3 bases: TGCAGTGCTACCGGGGGGGACAGGTTGAACACTGAAGCTTTCTTT.

The chain recombines TRBV9 with TRBJ2-1, with TRBD2 identical over 11 bases. This CDR3 is 15 amino acids long. In germline, CDR1 is SGDLS, CDR2 YYNGEE. J lost 6 bases, V lost 6 bases, and 8 bases had no gene match. The CDR3 DNA sequence: TGTGCCAGCAACCTAAGAGGACTAGCGGGCAATGAGCAGTTCTTC. This sequence encodes CASNLRGLAGNEQFF.

The chain joins TRBV6-2 or TRBV6-3 to TRBJ1-5; a weak D match, TRBD1 (5 bases). This CDR3 region has 16 residues. The V end lost 4 bases, the J end lost 6 bases, and 19 bases lay between the germline ends. Germline V gene lookup returns CDR1 MNHEY and CDR2 SVGEGT. The CDR3 DNA reads TGTGCCAGCAGTTCTCAGTCGGGCAGGGATGTTCAGCCCCAGCATTTT. It specifies CASSSQSGRDVQPQHF.

The sample holds a few counts of this clonotype. The chain recombines TRBV12-3 or TRBV12-4 with TRBJ2-3; TRBD2 might be the D (6 bases). Trimming took off 7 bases at V and 5 bases at J, with 19 bases between the two ends. The CDR3 has 15 residues. The CDR3 DNA reads TGTGCCAGCACCCGCCGGAGGGGAGTAAAAGATACGCAGTATTTT. This encodes CASTRRRGVKDTQYF.

The chain combines TRBV27 with TRBJ1-4, with a possible D match to TRBD1 (6 bases). V dropped 3 bases and J dropped 5 bases, with 10 bases sitting between them. Germline V gives CDR1 MNHEY, CDR2 SMNVEV (reference sequence). The CDR3 loop spans 14 amino acids. CDR3 nucleotide sequence: TGTGCCAGCAGTTTTGACAGGAAGAATGAAAAACTGTTTTTT. The encoded protein is CASSFDRKNEKLFF.

The V gene is TRBV12-3 or TRBV12-4, the J gene TRBJ2-7; D tentatively reads TRBD1 or TRBD2 (5 bases each). The CDR3 contains 13 residues. The germline V and J ends were trimmed by 4 bases and 2 bases, with 9 bases remaining between them. The DNA for the CDR3 is TGTGCCAGCAGTTGGGGGTGGGCCTACGAGCAGTACTTC. It specifies CASSWGWAYEQYF.